This TCR beta chain was sequenced for a study of T cell responses to AZD1222 COVID-19 vaccine. This clone was counted a single time. Its antigen remains unidentified. General study findings and limits: The donors showed a predominance of white British ancestry and of females, with possible underestimation of clonal diversity. Repertoire sampling occurred only after the peak T cell response. The span of vaccine-associated CD4 TCRs extended across spike, with dominance at 160-218 and 743-854.

This CDR3 region has 17 residues. CDR1 is SGDLS, CDR2 YYNGEE, per germline. With 5 bases clipped from V and 1 base from J, the junction kept 12 bases outside the gene matches. Libraries were prepared by immunoSEQ multiplex PCR; TCRdb keeps only in-frame clonotypes and omits some of them. The data show approximately 150,000 clones, with roughly 90% seen just once and about 1.6% held by the top ten. This chain uses TRBV9 with TRBJ2-5, with 9 bases that match TRBD1. The TCR sequence derives from an adult in good health. The sample here was peripheral blood, taken on day 0 of AZD1222 vaccination. The CDR3 sequence: CASSGGDRVFPQETQYF. The CDR3 DNA follows: TGTGCCAGCAGTGGAGGGGACAGGGTGTTCCCCCAAGAGACCCAGTACTTC.